The 7 T cell receptor beta chains below come from one sample, sequenced in a study of T cells after yellow fever vaccination (dated by TCRdb to the late 2010s). Receptor amplification or capture employed 5' RACE. Sequenced using an Illumina HiSeq 2500. TCRdb trimmed public reads at Q25 via fastp, called clones via MiXCR and kept in-frame beta chains. Rows are combined by CDR3 protein, so each entry shows the most common genes and DNA. The sample includes some 160,000 distinct CDR3 sequences, with about 7% observed a single time. The ten top clones hold approximately 2.5% of the sample. The intended sense of this specimen's treatment or condition label: live attenuated yellow fever vaccine strain. This sample comprised CD4+ T cells sorted from PBMCs, obtained around 5 days after the first yellow fever vaccination. The receptor source for this set is a man between 18 and 35 years old who received the YFV17D yellow fever vaccine.

This chain uses TRBV3-1 with TRBJ2-5, with D possibly being TRBD2 (6 bases). This CDR3 has 17 amino acids. Germline V gene sequence: CDR1 LGHDT, CDR2 YNNKEL (reference sequence). Trimming took off 0 bases at V and 5 bases at J, with 19 bases between the two ends. The chain's CDR3 is CASSQERGAGLRETQYF. The DNA for the CDR3 is TGTGCCAGCAGCCAAGAAAGAGGAGCGGGTCTAAGGGAGACCCAGTACTTC.

This clonotype was detected ten times or more. The chain couples TRBV6-5 to TRBJ2-2; tentative D call: TRBD1 (5 bases). CDR1 MNHEY and CDR2 SVGAGI come from the germline V gene. The CDR3 sequence is 15 residues long. V dropped 4 bases and J dropped 7 bases, with 16 bases sitting between them. The CDR3 DNA follows: TGTGCCAGCAGTTTCAGGGCGGCCGGGCACGGGGAGCTGTTTTTT. Its translation: CASSFRAAGHGELFF.

This clonotype was counted only a few times. CDR3 coding DNA: TGTGCCAGTAGTACACAGGGGGCTGGAGTCAATCAGCCCCAGCATTTT. This gives the protein CASSTQGAGVNQPQHF. The chain links TRBV19 to TRBJ1-5; 9 bases line up with TRBD1. V was pared by 4 bases and J by 3 bases, with 7 bases of the junction left unmatched. The CDR3 covers 16 residues. Germline CDR1 LNHDA, CDR2 SQIVND (reference sequence).

This clonotype showed up many times. The V and J genes are TRBV9 and TRBJ1-3, with D hard to call. The CDR3 contains 12 residues. Per germline, CDR1 SGDLS and CDR2 YYNGEE. V gave up 4 bases and J gave up 8 bases, with 10 bases separating them. In DNA, the CDR3 is TGTGCCAGCAGCTCCTACTGGGACACCATATATTTT. Encoded protein: CASSSYWDTIYF.

This clonotype was recorded at least ten times. The chain combines TRBV7-2 with TRBJ2-7, with TRBD1 matching 9 bases. Trimming took 5 bases from V and 3 from J; bases not matched to a gene: 5. CDR3 length: 14 amino acids. Per germline, CDR1 SGHTA and CDR2 FQGNSA. This CDR3 is CASSRDRAGYEQYF. The CDR3, as DNA: TGTGCCAGCAGCCGGGACAGGGCAGGCTACGAGCAGTACTTC.

This clonotype was counted only a few times. The chain carries TRBV27 and TRBJ1-6, with D possibly TRBD1 on 6 matching bases. Germline loops: CDR1 MNHEY, CDR2 SMNVEV (reference sequence). Trimming cost V 5 bases and J 10 bases, with 18 bases left between them. The CDR3 totals 15 residues. The CDR3: CASSGLRPGESPLHF. DNA for the CDR3: TGTGCCAGCAGTGGCCTCCGCCCAGGGGAATCACCCCTCCACTTT.

In its sample, this clonotype was seen a few times. CDR3 region: CSARDQGGAEAFF. CDR3 DNA: TGCAGTGCTAGAGATCAAGGCGGCGCTGAAGCTTTCTTT. V gene TRBV20-1 combines with J gene TRBJ1-1; D gene uncertain. The CDR3 sequence is 13 residues long. Trimming cost V 0 bases and J 6 bases, with 11 bases left between them. Germline V CDR1 and CDR2: DFQATT, SNEGSKA (reference sequence).